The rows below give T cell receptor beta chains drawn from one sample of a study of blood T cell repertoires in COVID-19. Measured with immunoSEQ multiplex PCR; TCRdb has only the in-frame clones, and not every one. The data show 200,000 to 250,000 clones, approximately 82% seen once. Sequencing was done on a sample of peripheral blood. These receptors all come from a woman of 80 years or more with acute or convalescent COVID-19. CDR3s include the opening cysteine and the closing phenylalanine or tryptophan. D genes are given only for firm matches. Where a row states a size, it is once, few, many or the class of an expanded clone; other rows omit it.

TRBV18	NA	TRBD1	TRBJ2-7	CASSLGQEFYEQYF	TGTGCCAGCTCCCTGGGACAGGAATTCTACGAGCAGTACTTC
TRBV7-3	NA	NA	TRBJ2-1	CASSSRGTYNEQFF	TGTGCCAGCAGCTCCAGGGGTACCTACAATGAGCAGTTCTTC
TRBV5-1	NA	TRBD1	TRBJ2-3	CASSLGLGQSTDTQYF	TGCGCCAGCAGCTTGGGTTTGGGACAGAGCACAGATACGCAGTATTTT
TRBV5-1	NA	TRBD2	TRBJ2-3	CASSRGGLTSGRAGSTDTQYF	TGCGCCAGCAGCCGGGGGGGATTGACTAGCGGGAGGGCCGGATCGACAGATACGCAGTATTTT
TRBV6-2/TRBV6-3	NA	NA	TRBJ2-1	CASSYSWQGSYNEQFF	TGTGCCAGCAGTTACTCGTGGCAGGGGTCCTACAATGAGCAGTTCTTC
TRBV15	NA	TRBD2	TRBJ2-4	CATSREVPAGGPKNIQYF	TGTGCCACCAGCAGAGAAGTTCCGGCGGGAGGGCCCAAAAACATTCAGTACTTC
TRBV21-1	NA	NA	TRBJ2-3	CASSPNPPSGAVEPSTDTQYF	TGTGCCAGCAGTCCTAACCCTCCTAGCGGGGCGGTAGAGCCTAGCACAGATACGCAGTATTTT
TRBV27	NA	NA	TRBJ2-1	CASSFLNEQFF	TGTGCCAGCAGTTTTCTCAATGAGCAGTTCTTC
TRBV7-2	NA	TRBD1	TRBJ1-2	CASSFPDRGRYGYTF	TGTGCCAGCAGCTTCCCCGACAGGGGGCGATATGGCTACACCTTC
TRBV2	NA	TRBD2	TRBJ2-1	CASRAGTITYNEQFF	TGTGCCAGCAGGGCCGGGACTATCACCTACAATGAGCAGTTCTTC
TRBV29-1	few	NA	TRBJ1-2	CSAWMVAGDGYTF	TGCAGTGCTTGGATGGTTGCGGGGGATGGCTACACCTTC